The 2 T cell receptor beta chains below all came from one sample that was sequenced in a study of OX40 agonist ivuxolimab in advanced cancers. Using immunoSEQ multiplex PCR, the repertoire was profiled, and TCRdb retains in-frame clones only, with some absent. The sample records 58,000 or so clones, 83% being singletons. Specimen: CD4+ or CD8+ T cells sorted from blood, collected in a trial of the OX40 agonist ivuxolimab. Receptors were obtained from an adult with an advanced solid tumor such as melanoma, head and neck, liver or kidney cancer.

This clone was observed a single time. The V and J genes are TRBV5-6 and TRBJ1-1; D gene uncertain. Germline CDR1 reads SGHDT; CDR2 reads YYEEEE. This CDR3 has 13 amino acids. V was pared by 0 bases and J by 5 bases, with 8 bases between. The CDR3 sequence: CASSLAGPTEAFF. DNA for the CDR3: TGTGCCAGCAGCTTGGCCGGGCCTACTGAAGCTTTCTTT.

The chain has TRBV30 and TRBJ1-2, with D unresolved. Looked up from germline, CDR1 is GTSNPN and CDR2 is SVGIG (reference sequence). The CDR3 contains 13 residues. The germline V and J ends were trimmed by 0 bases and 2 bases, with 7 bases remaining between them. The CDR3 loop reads CAWSVVGNYGYTF. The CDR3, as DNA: TGTGCCTGGAGTGTGGTAGGAAACTATGGCTACACCTTC.